Below, 23 T cell receptor beta chains from the same sample are listed, as sequenced in a study of T cell repertoires in ileal Crohn's disease. Time point: neoterminal ileum biopsy at postoperative endoscopy, about 6 months after surgery. Method: immunoSEQ multiplex PCR; TCRdb's copy keeps in-frame clones and lacks some. The sample lists 9,400 or so clones, approximately 78% occurring once. The sequencing input was ileal tissue. The receptor set was obtained from an adult with Crohn's disease.

The J gene is TRBJ1-2, the V gene TRBV28, with D hard to call. The V gene lost 3 bases and the J gene lost 7 bases, with 12 bases spanning the gap. This CDR3 region has 13 residues. Germline V lookup: CDR1 MDHEN, CDR2 SYDVKM. This CDR3 is CASSFGIRGGYTF. The CDR3 region has the DNA TGTGCCAGCAGTTTCGGGATTCGCGGTGGCTACACCTTC.

Comment on this clone: The junction and the germline gene differ at one end; a read error may be behind it. This chain uses TRBV18 with TRBJ2-4; D is possibly TRBD2 (7 bases). This CDR3 contains 14 residues. Germline V gene sequence: CDR1 KGHSH, CDR2 LQKENI. The CDR3 nucleotides read TGTGCCAGCTCACCCGACCCGATGGGGGGGGCCCTAGGCTTC. This translates into CASSPDPMGGALGF.

J is TRBJ2-2 and V is TRBV5-1; 7 nucleotides agree with TRBD1. V trimming: 5 bases; J trimming: 0 bases; junction bases outside the gene matches: 10. This CDR3 is 17 amino acids long. In germline, CDR1 is SGHRS, CDR2 YFSETQ. CDR3 in DNA: TGCGCCAGCAGACTGATCCTAGGGGGCGCGAACACCGGGGAGCTGTTTTTT. Translating gives CASRLILGGANTGELFF.

The chain employs TRBV5-1 and TRBJ2-7; D not resolved. V was clipped by 8 bases and J by 7 bases, with 13 bases between them. The CDR3 is 11 amino acids. Looked up from germline, CDR1 is SGHRS and CDR2 is YFSETQ. The CDR3 reads CARHCGWEQYF. The CDR3 nucleotides read TGCGCCAGGCACTGCGGTTGGGAGCAGTACTTC.

The sample holds one count of this clone. The chain couples TRBV7-2 to TRBJ1-1; unclear D gene. Trimming cost V 3 bases and J 4 bases, with 3 bases left between them. Germline V gene lookup returns CDR1 SGHTA and CDR2 FQGNSA. This CDR3 is built from 11 residues. CDR3 coding DNA: TGTGCCAGCAGCTTCTTCACTGAAGCTTTCTTT. Protein product: CASSFFTEAFF.

The chain recombines TRBV7-9 with TRBJ1-2; tentatively, D is TRBD1 (5 bases). Germline CDR1 is SEHNR and CDR2 is FQNEAQ (reference sequence). The ends were cut back, 10 bases at V and 8 bases at J, with 14 bases in the middle. The length of the CDR3 is 11 residues. CDR3 protein: CAILGVEGYTF. DNA of the CDR3: TGTGCCATCCTAGGGGTCGAAGGCTACACCTTC.

This clone occurred once. The CDR3 DNA reads as TGCGCCAGCAGCGGCGACGGAGAAGAGACCCAGTACTTC. Amino acid sequence: CASSGDGEETQYF. V and J are TRBV5-1 and TRBJ2-5; no firm D call. From germline, CDR1 is SGHRS and CDR2 YFSETQ. With 4 bases removed from V and 3 bases from J, the gap between germline ends came to 10 bases. CDR3 length equals 13 residues.

The genes are TRBV2 and TRBJ1-4, with D maybe TRBD1 (5 bases). The CDR3 is made up of 14 amino acids. V was cut by 8 bases and J by 4 bases, with 14 bases left in between. Germline CDR1 and CDR2: SNHLY and FYNNEI. CDR3 coding DNA: TGTGCCAGCTGCGGCAGAAGGGGTAATGAAAAACTGTTTTTT. It yields the protein CASCGRRGNEKLFF.

The J gene is TRBJ1-1, the V gene TRBV6-6; no firm D call. The CDR3 contains 14 residues. V shed 0 bases and J shed 0 bases, with 5 bases lying between them. Germline assignment: CDR1 MNHNY and CDR2 SVGAGI (reference sequence). The CDR3 loop reads CASSYSTVNTEAFF. CDR3 bases: TGTGCCAGCAGTTACTCGACTGTGAACACTGAAGCTTTCTTT.

This clone was recorded once. The chain's CDR3 is CASNPDRGGNSPLHF. The DNA of the CDR3 is TGTGCCAGCAACCCGGACAGGGGTGGAAATTCACCCCTCCACTTT. The J gene is TRBJ1-6, the V gene TRBV6-1; 9 positions match TRBD1. This CDR3 is 15 amino acids long. Per germline, CDR1 MNHNS and CDR2 SASEGT. With V trimmed by 7 bases and J by 7 bases, 8 bases remained unmatched.

In this sample, this clone turned up once. The rearrangement links TRBV19 to TRBJ2-5, with 8 bases that match TRBD2. This CDR3 region has 14 residues. Germline loops: CDR1 LNHDA, CDR2 SQIVND (reference sequence). The ends lost 7 bases at V and 3 bases at J; junction bases unmatched: 7. The CDR3 loop reads CASTSRGAEETQYF. As DNA, the CDR3 is TGTGCCAGTACTTCGCGGGGGGCGGAAGAGACCCAGTACTTC.

This sequence joins TRBV4-3 and TRBJ2-1; perhaps TRBD1 as D (6 bases). The V and J ends lost 3 bases and 0 bases respectively, with 27 bases between them. Germline V gene sequence: CDR1 LGHNA, CDR2 YSLEER. The CDR3 is made up of 21 amino acids. The CDR3 DNA sequence: TGCGCCAGCAGCCATTCCCTAGGGGGACAAGGGCTTCCCAGCTCCTACAATGAGCAGTTCTTC. Translation gives CASSHSLGGQGLPSSYNEQFF.

This clone was observed a handful of times. This chain connects TRBV18 to TRBJ2-5, with 7 bases aligning to TRBD1. Germline CDR1 is KGHSH and CDR2 is LQKENI. The V gene end was trimmed by 2 bases and the J gene end by 2 bases; junction bases not matched to a gene: 5. This CDR3 region has 15 residues. The CDR3 DNA reads TGTGCCAGCTCACCATACAAACAGGGGCAAGAGACCCAGTACTTC. Protein sequence: CASSPYKQGQETQYF.

This sequence joins TRBV18 and TRBJ1-1, with 7 bases fitting TRBD1. Germline CDR1 KGHSH, CDR2 LQKENI. Trimming cost V 5 bases and J 7 bases; bases outside gene matches: 13. This CDR3 region has 15 residues. CDR3 sequence: CASSTAGGGDHEAFF. For the CDR3, the DNA is TGTGCCAGCTCAACGGCAGGGGGAGGAGACCATGAAGCTTTCTTT.

This clone was seen a few times. Other DNA sequences in the sample encode the same CDR3. The chain links TRBV5-1 to TRBJ1-2; D might be TRBD1 (6 bases). Deletions cut 4 bases from V and 5 bases from J, with 12 bases between. There are 13 residues in the CDR3. Per the germline V gene, CDR1 is SGHRS and CDR2 is YFSETQ. CDR3 protein: CASSPGQYYGYTF. CDR3 coding DNA: TGCGCCAGCAGCCCCGGACAGTATTATGGCTACACCTTC.

V and J are TRBV7-9 and TRBJ1-1; TRBD1 matches at 7 bases. Trimming cost V 11 bases and J 2 bases; bases outside gene matches: 11. The CDR3 covers 14 residues. Germline assignment: CDR1 SEHNR and CDR2 FQNEAQ (reference sequence). The CDR3 spells CAVKQGNRNTEAFF. Written as DNA, the CDR3 is TGTGCCGTCAAACAGGGGAATAGAAACACTGAAGCTTTCTTT.

This clone appeared once. The chain uses TRBV4-3 and TRBJ2-3; TRBD1 might be the D (5 bases). The V gene lost 1 base and the J gene lost 4 bases, with 9 bases spanning the gap. The V gene's germline CDR1 is LGHNA and CDR2 YSLEER. The CDR3 totals 14 residues. The CDR3 here is CASSQVKGPDTQYF. The CDR3 DNA reads as TGCGCCAGCAGCCAAGTGAAGGGGCCAGATACGCAGTATTTT.

The chain links TRBV10-3 to TRBJ2-7; possible D gene TRBD2, 5 bases. The CDR3 covers 16 residues. With 3 bases removed from V and 3 bases from J, the gap between germline ends came to 18 bases. Germline V lookup: CDR1 ENHRY, CDR2 SYGVKD. The CDR3 region has the DNA TGTGCCATCAGTGATCGCCGGGATCGGATAGGCTACGAGCAGTACTTC. It translates to CAISDRRDRIGYEQYF.

The chain is built from TRBV6-5 and TRBJ1-6, with a possible D match to TRBD1 (6 bases). This CDR3 region has 14 residues. Trimming stripped 5 bases from V and 3 bases from J, with 8 bases between. CDR1 is MNHEY, CDR2 SVGAGI, per germline. In nucleotides, the CDR3 is TGTGCCAGCAGTCGGACAGTCTATAATTCACCCCTCCACTTT. This gives the protein CASSRTVYNSPLHF.

This clone has a single count. The chain employs TRBV18 and TRBJ1-1, with D perhaps matching TRBD1 (5 bases). Deletions cut 4 bases from V and 5 bases from J, with 8 bases between. Germline V gene lookup returns CDR1 KGHSH and CDR2 LQKENI. The CDR3 extends over 12 amino acids. The CDR3 DNA follows: TGTGCCAGCTCACAGGGGCCTACTGAAGCTTTCTTT. Its translation is CASSQGPTEAFF. Together with reference TRBV18 and TRBJ1-1, the CDR3 gives the full variable domain: NAGVMQNPRHLVRRRGQEARLRCSPMKGHSHVYWYRQLPEEGLKFMVYLQKENIIDESGMPKERFSAEFPKEGPSILRIQQVVRGDSAAYFCASSQGPTEAFFGQGTRLTVV.

This chain links TRBV6-5 with TRBJ1-2; no clear D. The CDR3 runs to 15 residues. CDR1 and CDR2 (germline): MNHEY, SVGAGI. V lost 0 bases to trimming and J lost 5 bases, with 13 bases between them. CDR3 in DNA: TGTGCCAGCAGTTACTCGGCAGGAGGCGGGTATGGCTACACCTTC. It is translated as CASSYSAGGGYGYTF.

This chain joins TRBV11-2 and TRBJ1-2; 8 positions match TRBD1. The CDR3 spans 14 residues. The germline CDR1 and CDR2 sequences are SGHAT and FQNNGV. Trimming took 0 bases from V and 8 from J; bases not matched to a gene: 5. The CDR3 nucleotides are TGTGCCAGCAGCTTAGAGAAGGGACAGGCCGGCTACACCTTC. Its protein is CASSLEKGQAGYTF.

V gene TRBV28 combines with J gene TRBJ1-2; TRBD1 matches 11 bases. The CDR3 length is 15 residues. Looked up from germline, CDR1 is MDHEN and CDR2 is SYDVKM. Losses at the gene ends were 5 bases for V and 7 bases for J; bases not matched to a gene: 9. CDR3 region: CASSRDGTGGSGYTF. CDR3 nucleotide sequence: TGTGCCAGCAGTAGAGATGGGACAGGGGGATCTGGCTACACCTTC.